This T cell receptor beta chain derives from a study of response to subunit inactivated influenza vaccine. V lost 3 bases, J lost 6 bases, and 4 bases stayed unmatched. The germline V gene encodes CDR1 SEHNR and CDR2 FQNEAQ (reference sequence). The CDR3 has 13 amino acids. TCRdb recomputed calls from the RT-PCR reads with MiXCR, one row per CDR3 protein. This sample yields hundreds of thousands of distinct CDR3 sequences, of which about 15% are seen a single time; roughly 3% belongs to the top ten. In its sample, this clonotype was seen a few times. The V call is TRBV7-9, the J call TRBJ2-7; the match to TRBD1 covers 8 bases. This receptor was identified in a man aged 50 to 69 who received an inactivated influenza vaccine. This specimen consisted of CD4+ T cells sorted from PBMCs, obtained around 25 months after vaccination. The chain's CDR3 is CASSFVQGGEQYF. The CDR3 DNA is TGTGCCAGCAGCTTTGTACAGGGGGGCGAGCAGTACTTC.